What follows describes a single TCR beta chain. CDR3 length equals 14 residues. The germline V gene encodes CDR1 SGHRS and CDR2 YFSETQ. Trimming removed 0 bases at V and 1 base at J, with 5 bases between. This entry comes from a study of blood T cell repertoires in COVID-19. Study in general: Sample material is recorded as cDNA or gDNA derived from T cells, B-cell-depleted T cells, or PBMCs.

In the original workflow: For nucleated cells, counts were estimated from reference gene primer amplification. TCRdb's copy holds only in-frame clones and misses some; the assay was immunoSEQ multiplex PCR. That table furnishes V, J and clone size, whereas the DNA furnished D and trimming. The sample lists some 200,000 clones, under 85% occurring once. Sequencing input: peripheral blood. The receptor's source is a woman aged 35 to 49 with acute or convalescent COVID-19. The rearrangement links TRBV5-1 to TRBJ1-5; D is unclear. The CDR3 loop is CASSLGGSNQPQHF. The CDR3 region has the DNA TGCGCCAGCAGCTTGGGAGGGAGCAATCAGCCCCAGCATTTT.